This entry lists 2 T cell receptor beta chains sequenced from one sample in a study of T cell repertoires in cytomegalovirus infection. TCRdb reprocessed the reads with MiXCR, giving one entry per CDR3 protein. This table has approximately 990,000 distinct CDR3 sequences, around 32% appearing once. For these TCRs, the target antigens are not known. The sequenced sample was cultured CD8+ T cells from PBMCs, obtained from culture after CMV antigen stimulation. Every receptor here comes from a human donor in good health (CMV status not recorded). Some clones in this sample may be carry-over from other donors' samples.

The chain uses TRBV12-3 or TRBV12-4 and TRBJ1-1; tentatively, D is TRBD1 (6 bases). Trimming took 6 bases from V and 4 from J, leaving 12 bases between them. The CDR3 is made up of 13 amino acids. The chain's CDR3 is CASRGGLGTEAFF. CDR3 in DNA: TGTGCCAGCAGAGGGGGGTTGGGCACTGAAGCTTTCTTT.

In its sample, this clonotype was seen many times. The V gene is TRBV7-8, the J gene TRBJ2-7; maybe TRBD2 (6 bases). Germline CDR1 SGHVS, CDR2 FQNEAQ. The CDR3 has 13 residues. Trimming removed 5 bases at V and 2 bases at J, with 10 bases between. The CDR3 is CASSTGLPYEQYF. For the CDR3, the DNA is TGTGCCAGCAGCACAGGACTACCCTACGAGCAGTACTTC.